The clone carrying this T cell receptor (beta chain) was observed a handful of times. Its specificity is not known. TCRB transcripts that were expressed got sequenced, as all of the isolated RNA had been reverse transcribed. There were 3.5 million or so reads on average in the naive, central memory and regulatory T cell samples. Profiled with immunoSEQ multiplex PCR; TCRdb holds only in-frame clones, not every one. Of 640,000 or so clones detected, over 13% appear once; the ten largest clones hold 0.035% to 0.045%. Germline V lookup: CDR1 SNHLY, CDR2 FYNNEI. The CDR3 has 15 amino acids. The V end lost 7 bases, the J end lost 0 bases, and 13 bases lay between the germline ends. The source of the sample is a study of beta chain features in type 1 diabetes. Study-wide results and limits: Moderate yet significant TCRB CDR3 shortening was seen in Type 1 diabetes patients in all four CD4+ subsets. The VDJ junctions of type 1 diabetes patients carried fewer insertions and more deletions.

CD4+ naive, central memory, regulatory and stem cell-like memory subsets were isolated by sorting on CD45RO/CCR7/CD25/CD127/CD95/CD27. The sequence derives from a young man with type 1 diabetes. This chain joins TRBV2 and TRBJ2-1; D unclear. Sequenced input: naive CD4+ T cells from blood. The CDR3 region has the DNA TGTGCCAGCATCGCAGACGGCAGCTCCTACAATGAGCAGTTCTTC. Translating it yields CASIADGSSYNEQFF.